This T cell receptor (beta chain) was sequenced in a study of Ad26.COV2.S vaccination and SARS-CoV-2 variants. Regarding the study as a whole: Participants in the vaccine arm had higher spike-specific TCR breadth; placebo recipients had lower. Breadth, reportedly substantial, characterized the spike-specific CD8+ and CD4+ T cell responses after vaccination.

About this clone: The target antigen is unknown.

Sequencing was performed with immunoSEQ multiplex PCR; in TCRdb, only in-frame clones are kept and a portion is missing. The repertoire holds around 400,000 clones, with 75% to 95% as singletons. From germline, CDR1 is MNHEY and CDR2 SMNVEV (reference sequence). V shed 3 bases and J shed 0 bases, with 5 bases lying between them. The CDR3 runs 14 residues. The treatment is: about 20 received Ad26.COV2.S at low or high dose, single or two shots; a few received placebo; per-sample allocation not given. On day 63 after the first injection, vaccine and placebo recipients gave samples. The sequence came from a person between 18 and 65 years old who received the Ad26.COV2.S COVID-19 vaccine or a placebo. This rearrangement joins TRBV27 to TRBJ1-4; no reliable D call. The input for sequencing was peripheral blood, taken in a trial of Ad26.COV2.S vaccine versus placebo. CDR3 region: CASSFVATNEKLFF. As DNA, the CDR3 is TGTGCCAGCAGTTTTGTTGCAACTAATGAAAAACTGTTTTTT.